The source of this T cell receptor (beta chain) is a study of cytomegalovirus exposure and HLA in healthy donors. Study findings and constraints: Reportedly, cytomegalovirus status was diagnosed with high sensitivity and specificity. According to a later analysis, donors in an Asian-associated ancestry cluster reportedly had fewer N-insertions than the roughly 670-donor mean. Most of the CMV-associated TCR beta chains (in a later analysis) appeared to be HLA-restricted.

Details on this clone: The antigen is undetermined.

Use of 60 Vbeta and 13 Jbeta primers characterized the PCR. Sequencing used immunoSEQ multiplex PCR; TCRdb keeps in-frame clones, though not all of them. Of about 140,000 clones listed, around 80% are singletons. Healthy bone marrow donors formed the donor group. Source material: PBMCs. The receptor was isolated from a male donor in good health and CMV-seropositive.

The CDR3, as DNA: TGTGCCAGCAGCTCGGGGACTAGCGGGAGGACGCAGTATTTT. This gives the protein CASSSGTSGRTQYF. The V and J genes are TRBV7-9 and TRBJ2-3; TRBD2 agrees at 15 bases. The CDR3 is made up of 14 amino acids. V lost 4 bases to trimming and J lost 9 bases; unmatched junction nucleotides: 2. The V gene's germline CDR1 is SEHNR and CDR2 FQNEAQ (reference sequence).